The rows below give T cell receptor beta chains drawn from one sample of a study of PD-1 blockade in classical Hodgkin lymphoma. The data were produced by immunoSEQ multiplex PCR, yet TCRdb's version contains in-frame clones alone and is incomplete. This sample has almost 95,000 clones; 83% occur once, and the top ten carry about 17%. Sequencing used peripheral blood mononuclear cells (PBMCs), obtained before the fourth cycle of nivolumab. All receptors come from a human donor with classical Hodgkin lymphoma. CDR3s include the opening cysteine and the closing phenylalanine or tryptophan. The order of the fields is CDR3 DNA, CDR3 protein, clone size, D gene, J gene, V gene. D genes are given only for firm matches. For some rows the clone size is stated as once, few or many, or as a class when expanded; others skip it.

TGTGCCATCGGTGGACAGGTTGGGCAGCCCCAGCATTTT CAIGGQVGQPQHF - TRBD1 TRBJ1-5 TRBV10-3
TGTGCCAGCAGCCCGCGGCCACCAGCCTACAATGAGCAGTTCTTC CASSPRPPAYNEQFF - - TRBJ2-1 TRBV11-2
TGTGCCAGCAGCCTGTCGGACAGCCCTGGGTTCTTC CASSLSDSPGFF - - TRBJ2-1 TRBV5-6
TGTGCCAGCTCACCACCGGGACTAGCGGGAGGTGGGGCCAACGTCCTGACTTTC CASSPPGLAGGGANVLTF - TRBD2 TRBJ2-6 TRBV18
TGCGCCAGCAGCCACGGGACAGCCCAAGAGACCCAGTACTTC CASSHGTAQETQYF - TRBD1 TRBJ2-5 TRBV5-1
TGTGCCAGCTCACCACGGACAGGGACCGGGGAGCTGTTTTTT CASSPRTGTGELFF - TRBD1 TRBJ2-2 TRBV18
TGCGCCAGCAGTGACAGGGGCCGGGAAAGTAGAGCTTTCTTT CASSDRGRESRAFF - TRBD1 TRBJ1-1 TRBV5-1
TGTGCCAGCAGCTCGGGAGTCATCCAAGAGACCCAGTACTTC CASSSGVIQETQYF - - TRBJ2-5 TRBV5-6
TGTGCCAGCAGCTGGACAGGGAGGACTGAAGCTTTCTTT CASSWTGRTEAFF - TRBD1 TRBJ1-1 TRBV5-6
TGTGCCATCAGTGAGCTTCTAGCGGGAACCTACAATGAGCAGTTCTTC CAISELLAGTYNEQFF - TRBD2 TRBJ2-1 TRBV10-3
TGCAGCGTTATCACAGGGGTCCTAGCCAAAAACATTCAGTACTTC CSVITGVLAKNIQYF - TRBD1 TRBJ2-4 TRBV29-1
TGTGCCAGCAGTTTACGGGGGGGCGCGGATGGCTACACCTTC CASSLRGGADGYTF - - TRBJ1-2 TRBV28
TGTGCCAGCAGCCCTAGCGGGAGTAGGTCGGAGACCCAGTACTTC CASSPSGSRSETQYF few TRBD2 TRBJ2-5 TRBV13
TGCGCCAGCAGCTTGTCACAGGTCTATGGCTACACCTTC CASSLSQVYGYTF - - TRBJ1-2 TRBV5-1
TGTGCCAGTAGGTCCGGGACTAATGTCGGGGAGCTGTTTTTT CASRSGTNVGELFF once TRBD2 TRBJ2-2 TRBV19
TGTGCCAGCAGTTTGTTAGCGGGGGGAGACAATGAGCAGTTCTTC CASSLLAGGDNEQFF - TRBD2 TRBJ2-1 TRBV28
TGTGCCACCAGCACTCGACAGGGAGGGGGTGAAGCTTTCTTT CATSTRQGGGEAFF - TRBD1 TRBJ1-1 TRBV15
TGTGCCAGCAGTTTAAGGTTACTAGCGTACGAGCAGTACTTC CASSLRLLAYEQYF - TRBD2 TRBJ2-7 TRBV5-6
TGTGCCAGTAGTACCCAAAGGACACGAGATTCCTATGGCTACACCTTC CASSTQRTRDSYGYTF - - TRBJ1-2 TRBV19
TGCGCCAGCAGCCAAGATAGGGGGGTCACCGGGGAGCTGTTTTTT CASSQDRGVTGELFF - - TRBJ2-2 TRBV4-1
TGTGCCAGCAGCCCTTGGACTAGCAGCTACGAGCAGTACTTC CASSPWTSSYEQYF - - TRBJ2-7 TRBV21-1
TGTGCCACCAGCAGAGATGGTGGACTAGCGGGAGAGACCGGGGAGCTGTTTTTT CATSRDGGLAGETGELFF - TRBD2 TRBJ2-2 TRBV15